These 27 T cell receptor beta chains were all obtained from the same sample, sequenced in a study of cytomegalovirus exposure and HLA in healthy donors listed by TCRdb under 2017. Libraries were constructed by the immunoSEQ multiplex PCR assay. The multiplex PCR relied on a mix of 60 forward primers for TCR Vbeta segments and 13 reverse primers for TCR Jbeta segments. TCRdb took this table from immuneACCESS and kept in-frame rearrangements with V and J called. Such tables lack part of the clones; where checked against another copy, unresolved V genes explain under half of the gap, and the rest is unexplained. The sample table shows under 250,000 clones, and 70% to 85% are seen once. Of the sample, around 1.7% falls within the top ten clones. Material for sequencing was PBMCs. The receptors were sampled from a man in his forties or fifties in good health and CMV-seronegative.

The table lists this clone with a few counts. The rearrangement joins TRBV5-5 to TRBJ1-5, with D perhaps TRBD1 (6 bases). Germline loops: CDR1 SGHKS, CDR2 YYEKEE (reference sequence). The germline V and J ends were trimmed by 3 bases and 3 bases, with 10 bases remaining between them. The CDR3 consists of 14 residues. DNA of the CDR3: TGTGCCAGCAGCTCCCACAGGGCCAATCAGCCCCAGCATTTT. Encoded protein: CASSSHRANQPQHF.

The V call is TRBV7-9, the J call TRBJ2-7; TRBD2 matches 9 bases. This CDR3 region has 15 residues. J was trimmed by 3 bases and V by 6 bases; bases with no gene match: 9. Germline loops: CDR1 SEHNR, CDR2 FQNEAQ (reference sequence). CDR3 in DNA: TGTGCCAGCAGGGGCGGACTAGCGAACAACTACGAGCAGTACTTC. This encodes CASRGGLANNYEQYF.

On this clone itself: One end of the junction fails to match germline, which may point to a read error. The genes are TRBV5-8 and TRBJ1-1; D may be TRBD1 (5 bases). In germline, CDR1 is SGHTS, CDR2 YDEGEE. CDR3 length: 15 residues. This CDR3 reads CASSLRGSMNTETFF. CDR3 coding DNA: TGTGCCAGCAGCTTGAGGGGATCGATGAACACTGAAACTTTCTTT.

The CDR3 loop reads CASRSGRSVGDTQYF. The CDR3 DNA reads as TGTGCCAGCAGGAGCGGGAGGAGTGTTGGAGATACGCAGTATTTT. V is TRBV6-5 and J is TRBJ2-3; TRBD2 matches 9 bases. The CDR3 sequence is 15 residues long. Trimming removed 6 bases from V and 5 bases from J; junction bases left unmatched: 9. Per the germline V gene, CDR1 is MNHEY and CDR2 is SVGAGI.

As to this clone: This specimen includes other DNA sequences encoding the same CDR3. This chain joins TRBV28 and TRBJ2-6, with a weak D call TRBD2 (5 bases). Per the germline V gene, CDR1 is MDHEN and CDR2 is SYDVKM. Trimming left V 1 base short and J 1 base short, with 5 bases between. The CDR3 contains 15 residues. This CDR3 is CASSLSGSGANVLTF. In nucleotides, the CDR3 is TGTGCCAGCAGTTTATCGGGATCTGGGGCCAACGTCCTGACTTTC.

The genes are TRBV9 and TRBJ2-5; 8 nucleotides match TRBD2. CDR1 SGDLS and CDR2 YYNGEE come from the germline V gene. The V and J ends lost 2 bases and 4 bases, in that order; junction bases with no gene match: 4. This CDR3 spans 14 amino acids. The CDR3 nucleotides read TGTGCCAGCAGCGTCGGACTAGCCCCAGAGACCCAGTACTTC. It specifies CASSVGLAPETQYF. The full variable domain, in which reference TRBV9 and TRBJ2-5 provide the parts outside the CDR3, is DSGVTQTPKHLITATGQRVTLRCSPRSGDLSVYWYQQSLDQGLQFLIQYYNGEERAKGNILERFSAQQFPDLHSELNLSSLELGDSALYFCASSVGLAPETQYFGPGTRLLVL.

This clone showed up just a few times. V gene TRBV9 combines with J gene TRBJ2-1; 14 nucleotides agree with TRBD2. Germline values: CDR1 SGDLS, CDR2 YYNGEE. Trimming cost V 2 bases and J 6 bases; bases outside gene matches: 4. This CDR3 is built from 16 residues. The chain's CDR3 is CASSVTSGRAFNEQFF. In DNA, the CDR3 is TGTGCCAGCAGCGTGACTAGCGGGAGGGCCTTCAATGAGCAGTTCTTC. Together with reference TRBV9 and TRBJ2-1, the CDR3 gives the full variable domain: DSGVTQTPKHLITATGQRVTLRCSPRSGDLSVYWYQQSLDQGLQFLIQYYNGEERAKGNILERFSAQQFPDLHSELNLSSLELGDSALYFCASSVTSGRAFNEQFFGPGTRLTVL.

The chain is built from TRBV9 and TRBJ2-5, with 14 bases identical to TRBD2. This CDR3 region has 17 residues. The V gene end was trimmed by 0 bases and the J gene end by 2 bases; junction bases not matched to a gene: 3. CDR1 is SGDLS, CDR2 YYNGEE, per germline. The CDR3 bases are TGTGCCAGCAGCGTAGCTGGACTAGCGGGAGGTCAAGAGACCCAGTACTTC. Translation gives CASSVAGLAGGQETQYF.

With regard to this clone: Germline and junction disagree at one end, which may indicate a read error. The V and J genes are TRBV5-1 and TRBJ2-5; the match to TRBD1 covers 9 bases. CDR1 is SGHRS, CDR2 YFSETQ, per germline. The CDR3 spans 15 residues. CDR3 sequence (DNA): TGCGTCAGCAGGCGAAGGACAGGGGTACAAGAGACCCAGTACTTC. Amino acids: CVSRRRTGVQETQYF. The full variable domain, with the rest looked up from reference TRBV5-1 and TRBJ2-5, is KAGVTQTPRYLIKTRGQQVTLSCSPISGHRSVSWYQQTPGQGLQFLFEYFSETQRNKGNFPGRFSGRQFSNSRSEMNVSTLELGDSALYLCVSRRRTGVQETQYFGPGTRLLVL.

The rearrangement joins TRBV9 to TRBJ2-7; TRBD1 matches at 9 bases. The V gene end was trimmed by 4 bases and the J gene end by 5 bases; junction bases not matched to a gene: 7. Germline loops: CDR1 SGDLS, CDR2 YYNGEE. This CDR3 is built from 14 residues. The CDR3 DNA sequence: TGTGCCAGCAGCCCCCACAGGGGGCATGACGAGCAGTACTTC. It yields the protein CASSPHRGHDEQYF.

The V gene is TRBV10-3, the J gene TRBJ1-6; 8 nucleotides match TRBD1. V dropped 6 bases and J dropped 7; count of bases not matched to a gene: 5. Germline V CDR1 and CDR2: ENHRY, SYGVKD. This CDR3 comprises 14 residues. The CDR3 coding sequence is TGTGCCATCAGGACAGGGGACGTAAATTCACCCCTCCACTTT. It is translated as CAIRTGDVNSPLHF.

In this sample, this clone turned up once. V and J are TRBV5-5 and TRBJ1-2; 11 positions match TRBD1. CDR1 and CDR2 (germline): SGHKS, YYEKEE (reference sequence). V lost 1 base and J lost 7; bases outside the gene matches: 6. This CDR3 is built from 15 residues. CDR3 DNA sequence: TGTGCCAGCAGCTTGCTGGGACAGGGGGAGGGTGGCTACACCTTC. This gives the protein CASSLLGQGEGGYTF.

V is TRBV18 and J is TRBJ2-7, with D tentatively TRBD1 (6 bases). Trimming pared 4 bases from V and 5 bases from J, leaving 12 bases between. This CDR3 has 13 residues. Germline V gene sequence: CDR1 KGHSH, CDR2 LQKENI. In DNA, the CDR3 is TGTGCCAGCTCACGAACTCGGGACAACGAGCAGTACTTC. It is translated as CASSRTRDNEQYF.

The chain couples TRBV20-1 to TRBJ2-7; D remains ambiguous. In germline, CDR1 is DFQATT, CDR2 SNEGSKA (reference sequence). The V and J ends lost 6 bases and 1 base respectively, with 4 bases between them. The length of the CDR3 is 10 residues. Written as DNA, the CDR3 is TGCAGTGCCTTGTCCTACGAGCAGTACTTC. This translates into CSALSYEQYF.

The chain combines TRBV4-1 with TRBJ2-2, with 8 nucleotides matching TRBD2. Germline V gene data show CDR1 as MGHRA and CDR2 as YSYEKL. The CDR3 is 15 residues long. The V and J ends lost 4 bases and 5 bases, in that order; junction bases with no gene match: 6. CDR3 sequence: CASSPGGGYTGELFF. The CDR3 nucleotides read TGCGCCAGCAGCCCGGGGGGGGGCTATACCGGGGAGCTGTTTTTT.

V gene TRBV4-2 combines with J gene TRBJ2-2; D is uncertain. The germline CDR1 and CDR2 sequences are LGHNA and YNFKEQ. The CDR3 has 19 amino acids. V was pared by 1 base and J by 0 bases, with 18 bases between. CDR3: CASSQVRDLPRANTGELFF. The CDR3 DNA sequence: TGTGCCAGCAGCCAAGTTCGAGACCTCCCCCGGGCGAACACCGGGGAGCTGTTTTTT.

This clone was detected once. The genes are TRBV6-6 and TRBJ1-2; TRBD1 agrees at 7 bases. Trimming at V came to 4 bases and at J to 7 bases, leaving 12 bases not matched to a gene. Germline V gives CDR1 MNHNY, CDR2 SVGAGI (reference sequence). This CDR3 contains 15 residues. CDR3 nucleotide sequence: TGTGCCAGCAGTTCCTCCGAGACAGGGATGAGTGGCTACACCTTC. Translating gives CASSSSETGMSGYTF.

The chain carries TRBV7-8 and TRBJ2-5; TRBD2 might be the D (5 bases). This CDR3 spans 15 amino acids. The V end was cut by 7 bases, the J end by 4 bases, with 19 bases between. Germline V gene lookup returns CDR1 SGHVS and CDR2 FQNEAQ. CDR3 loop: CASTTSGVGGETQYF. The CDR3 nucleotides read TGTGCCAGCACCACTTCCGGGGTCGGAGGAGAGACCCAGTACTTC.

The chain has TRBV6-1 and TRBJ1-5; no firm D call. Germline CDR1 MNHNS, CDR2 SASEGT. The CDR3 contains 19 residues. Trimming removed 2 bases at V and 9 bases at J, with 29 bases between. The DNA of the CDR3 is TGTGCCAGCAGTGAACTTAATACCCCAGGTTTCTTTGTTATTTCGCCCCAGCATTTT. Amino acid sequence: CASSELNTPGFFVISPQHF.

The chain is built from TRBV10-3 and TRBJ2-7; 9 nucleotides line up with TRBD2. In germline, CDR1 is ENHRY, CDR2 SYGVKD. Germline trimming cut 0 bases from V and 1 base from J; bases unmatched to any gene: 7. This CDR3 contains 17 residues. CDR3 DNA sequence: TGTGCCATCAGTGAGTCCTTAGCGGGAGCAGGTTCCTACGAGCAGTACTTC. It is translated as CAISESLAGAGSYEQYF.

The chain is built from TRBV9 and TRBJ1-1, with TRBD1 identical over 8 bases. J lost 0 bases, V lost 2 bases, and 3 bases had no gene match. In germline, CDR1 is SGDLS, CDR2 YYNGEE. The CDR3 runs to 15 residues. This CDR3 reads CASSVGDRMNTEAFF. The CDR3 coding sequence is TGTGCCAGCAGCGTCGGGGACAGGATGAACACTGAAGCTTTCTTT. Combining the CDR3 with reference TRBV9 and TRBJ1-1 gives the whole variable domain DSGVTQTPKHLITATGQRVTLRCSPRSGDLSVYWYQQSLDQGLQFLIQYYNGEERAKGNILERFSAQQFPDLHSELNLSSLELGDSALYFCASSVGDRMNTEAFFGQGTRLTVV.

This chain connects TRBV11-2 to TRBJ2-2; unclear D gene. CDR3 length equals 16 residues. Germline CDR1 SGHAT, CDR2 FQNNGV. V lost 1 base, J lost 0 bases, and 9 bases lay in between. CDR3 DNA: TGTGCCAGCAGCTTAGGGAGCGCAACGAACACCGGGGAGCTGTTTTTT. Its translation is CASSLGSATNTGELFF.

The J gene is TRBJ2-1, the V gene TRBV6-5; no reliable D call. Per germline, CDR1 MNHEY and CDR2 SVGAGI. CDR3 length equals 14 residues. Trimming removed 2 bases at V and 0 bases at J, with 5 bases between. The CDR3, as DNA: TGTGCCAGCAGTTACGGCGGCTCCTACAATGAGCAGTTCTTC. Its protein is CASSYGGSYNEQFF.

The chain has TRBV11-2 and TRBJ2-3; 7 nucleotides align to TRBD2. This CDR3 region has 15 residues. The junction had 7 bases not matched to a gene; V was cut back by 2 bases and J by 5 bases. Germline CDR1 is SGHAT and CDR2 is FQNNGV. The DNA for the CDR3 is TGTGCCAGCAGCTTAAGGGCGGGAGCTGTAGATACGCAGTATTTT. Translation gives CASSLRAGAVDTQYF.

CDR3: CASSQDGRGNTEAFF. CDR3 sequence (DNA): TGCGCCAGCAGCCAAGATGGTAGGGGGAACACTGAAGCTTTCTTT. The chain uses TRBV4-1 and TRBJ1-1, with a weak D call TRBD1 (5 bases). Germline assignment: CDR1 MGHRA and CDR2 YSYEKL. There are 15 residues in the CDR3. The V gene lost 0 bases and the J gene lost 1 base, with 9 bases spanning the gap.

This chain joins TRBV21-1 and TRBJ2-2; the table's D gene call, TRBD1, was not cross checked with the DNA. TRBV21-1 constitutes a pseudogene. This CDR3 region has 15 residues. CDR3 in DNA: TGTGCCAGCAGCCTGGACAGGGTGCCCACCGGGGAGCTGTTTTTT. Amino acid sequence: CASSLDRVPTGELFF.

The chain employs TRBV14 and TRBJ2-2, with D possibly TRBD2 on 6 matching bases. This CDR3 contains 16 residues. Germline assignment: CDR1 SGHDN and CDR2 FVKESK. V lost 1 base and J 0 bases, leaving 9 bases between the germline ends. The CDR3 is CASSQVGGSNTGELFF. Written as DNA, the CDR3 is TGTGCCAGCAGCCAAGTCGGAGGGTCGAACACCGGGGAGCTGTTTTTT.